These 16 T cell receptor beta chains were all obtained from the same sample, sequenced in a study of CD8 T cells in ankylosing spondylitis (TCRdb year 2017). The library was made by 5' RACE. Sequencing relied on an Illumina HiSeq 2500. TCRdb reran the public reads through fastp at Q25 and MiXCR, keeping productive beta chains. Merged by CDR3 protein, the rows form single entries marked with the most common genes and DNA. This sample holds 40,000 or so distinct CDR3 sequences; 9% to 12% were observed only once. 16% of the sample rests with the top ten. Sequenced: blood, either unsorted or a sorted T cell fraction (not recorded which). These receptors were collected from a male donor with ankylosing spondylitis or in good health (not recorded which).

Many counts were recorded for this clonotype. The rearrangement links TRBV29-1 to TRBJ1-2; D remains unclear. Germline V lookup: CDR1 SQVTM, CDR2 ANQGSEA. The CDR3 extends over 12 amino acids. The V end was cut by 3 bases, the J end by 8 bases, with 13 bases between. CDR3 loop: CSVDSGYGGYTF. The CDR3, as DNA: TGCAGCGTTGATTCGGGGTACGGAGGCTACACCTTC.

This clonotype was seen a handful of times. The CDR3 protein is CASSIFLAGVDDEQFF. The CDR3 DNA reads TGTGCCAGTAGTATCTTTTTAGCGGGAGTGGACGATGAGCAGTTCTTC. The chain couples TRBV19 to TRBJ2-1, with TRBD2 matching over 9 bases. CDR1 and CDR2 (germline): LNHDA, SQIVND (reference sequence). The CDR3 length is 16 residues. V trimming: 3 bases; J trimming: 8 bases; junction bases outside the gene matches: 11.

Many counts were recorded for this clonotype. The gene calls are TRBV5-6 and TRBJ1-5, with a weak D call TRBD1 (5 bases). Trimming removed 4 bases at V and 7 bases at J, with 18 bases between. The CDR3 length is 15 residues. Looked up from germline, CDR1 is SGHDT and CDR2 is YYEEEE. This CDR3 is CASSPWLGVGQPQHF. CDR3 DNA sequence: TGTGCCAGCAGCCCCTGGTTAGGGGTTGGGCAGCCCCAGCATTTT.

A few counts support this clonotype. The chain has TRBV15 and TRBJ1-5, with D unclear. Germline V lookup: CDR1 LNHNV, CDR2 YYDKDF (reference sequence). V lost 0 bases and J lost 0, with 6 bases in between. The CDR3 sequence is 15 residues long. CDR3: CATSRDKNSNQPQHF. CDR3 sequence (DNA): TGTGCCACCAGCAGAGACAAGAATAGCAATCAGCCCCAGCATTTT.

The genes are TRBV27 and TRBJ1-2; D unclear. Trimming left V 5 bases short and J 2 bases short, with 15 bases between. The CDR3 spans 15 residues. CDR1 is MNHEY and CDR2 is SMNVEV in the germline V gene (reference sequence). CDR3 in DNA: TGTGCCAGCAGTCGCAACCGGGAGCTAAACTATGGCTACACCTTC. Protein: CASSRNRELNYGYTF.

This clonotype was counted ten times or more. The chain employs TRBV6-5 and TRBJ1-2; the match to TRBD1 covers 8 bases. In germline, CDR1 is MNHEY, CDR2 SVGAGI. The CDR3 length is 15 residues. With V trimmed by 0 bases and J by 4 bases, 4 bases remained unmatched. The CDR3 region has the DNA TGTGCCAGCAGTTACTCAAGGACAGGGATCTATGGCTACACCTTC. This encodes CASSYSRTGIYGYTF.

This clonotype was found many times. The rearrangement joins TRBV10-3 to TRBJ2-2; 10 bases map to TRBD2. Germline V CDR1 and CDR2: ENHRY, SYGVKD. This CDR3 has 16 residues. Trimming took 5 bases from V and 4 from J; bases not matched to a gene: 7. CDR3 bases: TGTGCCATCAGTCGCCTAGCGGGAGAGGGCACCGGGGAGCTGTTTTTT. Its translation: CAISRLAGEGTGELFF.

There are many counts of this clonotype. The genes are TRBV6-1 and TRBJ2-2; a weak D match, TRBD1 (5 bases). The CDR3 extends over 14 amino acids. CDR1 MNHNS and CDR2 SASEGT come from the germline V gene. V was shortened by 6 bases and J by 1 base, with 9 bases between the two germline ends. CDR3 coding DNA: TGTGCCAGCAGAGCAACAGGGAACACCGGGGAGCTGTTTTTT. Its protein product is CASRATGNTGELFF.

This clonotype has a count of ten or more. This rearrangement joins TRBV2 to TRBJ2-1, with 12 bases identical to TRBD1. Trimming took 8 bases from V and 7 from J; bases not matched to a gene: 12. Germline CDR1 SNHLY, CDR2 FYNNEI. The CDR3 is 16 amino acids. CDR3: CASSVRGTGGGNEQFF. CDR3 DNA sequence: TGTGCCAGCTCAGTCAGAGGGACAGGGGGCGGGAATGAGCAGTTCTTC.

This clonotype was counted many times. The V call is TRBV27, the J call TRBJ2-7; 7 bases agree with TRBD1. The CDR3 has 13 residues. V was pared by 6 bases and J by 5 bases, with 7 bases of the junction left unmatched. From germline, CDR1 is MNHEY and CDR2 SMNVEV (reference sequence). Written as DNA, the CDR3 is TGTGCCAGCAGCATAGGGGGCCCCAACGAGCAGTACTTC. Translated: CASSIGGPNEQYF.

To note about this clonotype: This sequence may be a read error, since a much larger clone differs from it by one base. V usage is TRBV2 and J usage is TRBJ1-1; no definite D call. V lost 6 bases and J 3 bases, leaving 11 bases between the germline ends. This CDR3 has 13 residues. From germline, CDR1 is SNHLY and CDR2 FYNNEI. The CDR3: CASRCTEDTEAFF. CDR3 sequence (DNA): TGTGCCAGCAGATGTACAGAAGACACTGAAGCTTTCTTT.

The J gene is TRBJ1-1, the V gene TRBV29-1; weak D call: TRBD1 (5 bases). This CDR3 region has 13 residues. Germline CDR1 is SQVTM and CDR2 is ANQGSEA. V was trimmed by 2 bases and J by 4 bases, leaving 11 bases between them. CDR3 bases: TGCAGCGTTGAATCAGGGAGGGTCACTGAAGCTTTCTTT. Amino acids: CSVESGRVTEAFF.

The chain joins TRBV7-3 to TRBJ2-2; the D is unclear. The CDR3 runs 14 residues. V was cut by 0 bases and J by 6 bases, with 8 bases left in between. Looked up from germline, CDR1 is SGHTA and CDR2 is FQGTGA. The CDR3 loop reads CASSLTPSAGELFF. DNA for the CDR3: TGTGCCAGCAGCTTAACCCCTAGTGCCGGGGAGCTGTTTTTT. The full variable domain, with the rest looked up from reference TRBV7-3 and TRBJ2-2, is GAGVSQTPSNKVTEKGKYVELRCDPISGHTALYWYRQSLGQGPEFLIYFQGTGAADDSGLPNDRFFAVRPEGSVSTLKIQRTERGDSAVYLCASSLTPSAGELFFGEGSRLTVL.

This clonotype was recorded many times. The chain joins TRBV7-2 to TRBJ2-1; tentatively, D is TRBD2 (5 bases). CDR1 SGHTA and CDR2 FQGNSA come from the germline V gene. The V and J ends lost 1 base and 4 bases respectively, with 17 bases between them. This CDR3 comprises 17 residues. The CDR3 nucleotides are TGTGCCAGCAGCTTAGTTACGGGCCTAGCTTCTTACAATGAGCAGTTCTTC. This encodes CASSLVTGLASYNEQFF.

This clonotype was counted ten times or more. This rearrangement joins TRBV29-1 to TRBJ1-2; 7 positions agree with TRBD1. The trim removed 5 bases at V and 8 bases at J, leaving 8 bases unmatched. The CDR3 totals 12 residues. CDR1 and CDR2 (germline): SQVTM, ANQGSEA. This CDR3 reads CSVPRDRGGYTF. The CDR3 coding sequence is TGCAGCGTTCCCCGGGACAGAGGCGGCTACACCTTC.

This clonotype was seen many times. V and J are TRBV5-5 and TRBJ2-7, with D hard to call. CDR3 size: 14 residues. The germline gives CDR1 SGHKS, CDR2 YYEKEE (reference sequence). Trimming stripped 0 bases from V and 3 bases from J, with 10 bases between. The CDR3, as DNA: TGTGCCAGCAGCTTGGTGTGGGAAGGCTACGAGCAGTACTTC. Protein: CASSLVWEGYEQYF.